The text below deals with one T cell receptor (beta chain). Per germline, CDR1 MNHEY and CDR2 SVGAGI. The CDR3 consists of 15 residues. Losses at the gene ends were 2 bases for V and 4 bases for J; bases not matched to a gene: 7. This sample is drawn from a study of blood T cell repertoires in COVID-19. Study summary: Donors in the United States, Italy and Spain gave samples during acute or convalescent COVID-19. T cells, B-cell-depleted T cells, or PBMCs supplied cDNA or gDNA.

In the authors' workflow: Reference gene primer amplification gave estimated nucleated cell counts. The method was immunoSEQ multiplex PCR; TCRdb's version includes in-frame clones alone and lacks a portion of them. V and J calls and clone size come straight from that table; D and trimming were deduced from the DNA. There are about 110,000 clones in the sample; almost 90% occur only once, and 0.88% lies in the top ten. The sequence came from a woman between 50 and 59 years old with active or convalescent COVID-19. The chain recombines TRBV6-5 with TRBJ2-5; 7 positions match TRBD1. Sequencing was performed on peripheral blood. As DNA, the CDR3 is TGTGCCAGCAGTTACGAGGGGGCTCGGGGAGAGACCCAGTACTTC. Translating it yields CASSYEGARGETQYF.